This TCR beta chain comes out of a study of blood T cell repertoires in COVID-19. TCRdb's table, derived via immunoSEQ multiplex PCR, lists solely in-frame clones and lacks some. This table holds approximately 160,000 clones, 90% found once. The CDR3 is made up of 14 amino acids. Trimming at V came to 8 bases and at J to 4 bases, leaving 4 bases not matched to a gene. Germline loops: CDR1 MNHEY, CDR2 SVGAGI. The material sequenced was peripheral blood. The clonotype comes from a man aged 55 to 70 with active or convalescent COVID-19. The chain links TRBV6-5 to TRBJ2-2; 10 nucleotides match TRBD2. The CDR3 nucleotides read TGTGCCAGCCGGGGACTAGCGACCACCGGGGAGCTGTTTTTT. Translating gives CASRGLATTGELFF.